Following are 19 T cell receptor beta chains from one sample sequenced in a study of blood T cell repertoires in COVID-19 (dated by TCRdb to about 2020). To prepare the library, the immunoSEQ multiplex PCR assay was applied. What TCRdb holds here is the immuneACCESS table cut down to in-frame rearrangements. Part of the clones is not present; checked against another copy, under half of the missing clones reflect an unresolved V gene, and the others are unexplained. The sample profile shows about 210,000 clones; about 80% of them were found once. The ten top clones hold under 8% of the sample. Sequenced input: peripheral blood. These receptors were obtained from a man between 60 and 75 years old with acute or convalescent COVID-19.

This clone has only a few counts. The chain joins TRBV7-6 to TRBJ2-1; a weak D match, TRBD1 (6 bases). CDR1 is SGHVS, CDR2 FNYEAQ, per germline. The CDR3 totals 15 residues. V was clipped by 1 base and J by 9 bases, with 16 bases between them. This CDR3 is CASSLVLQGYGEQFF. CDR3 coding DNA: TGTGCCAGCAGCTTAGTTTTACAGGGTTACGGTGAGCAGTTCTTC.

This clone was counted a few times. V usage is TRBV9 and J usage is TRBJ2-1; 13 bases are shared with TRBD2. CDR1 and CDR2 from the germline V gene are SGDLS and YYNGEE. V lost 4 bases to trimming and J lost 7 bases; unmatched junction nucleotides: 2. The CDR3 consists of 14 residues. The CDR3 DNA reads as TGTGCCAGCAGCATGACTAGCGGGGGGAATGAGCAGTTCTTC. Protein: CASSMTSGGNEQFF.

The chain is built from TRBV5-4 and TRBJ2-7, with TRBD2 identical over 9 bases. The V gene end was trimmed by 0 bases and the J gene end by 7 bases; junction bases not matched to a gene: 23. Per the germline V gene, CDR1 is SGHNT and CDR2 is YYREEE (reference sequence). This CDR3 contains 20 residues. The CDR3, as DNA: TGTGCCAGCAGCTTGGTAGTTGGTAGCGGGAGACCCTACCGGGGAGGGGAGCAGTACTTC. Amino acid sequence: CASSLVVGSGRPYRGGEQYF.

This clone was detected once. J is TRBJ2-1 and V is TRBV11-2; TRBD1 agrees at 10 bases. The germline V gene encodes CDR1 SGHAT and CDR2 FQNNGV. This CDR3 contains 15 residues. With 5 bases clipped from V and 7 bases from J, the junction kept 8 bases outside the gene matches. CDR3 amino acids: CASSLTGGAGNEQFF. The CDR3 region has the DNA TGTGCCAGCAGCCTGACAGGGGGCGCTGGAAATGAGCAGTTCTTC.

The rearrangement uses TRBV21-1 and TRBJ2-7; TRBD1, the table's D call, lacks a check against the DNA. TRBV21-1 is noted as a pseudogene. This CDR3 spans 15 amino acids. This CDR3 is CASSYRQWGSYEQYF. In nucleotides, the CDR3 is TGTGCCAGCAGCTACCGACAGTGGGGCTCCTACGAGCAGTACTTC.

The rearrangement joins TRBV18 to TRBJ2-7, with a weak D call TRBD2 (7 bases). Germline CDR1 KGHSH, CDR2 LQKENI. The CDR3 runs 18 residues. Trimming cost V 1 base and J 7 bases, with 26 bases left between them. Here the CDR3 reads CASSPLRGLAAPGGEQYF. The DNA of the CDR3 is TGTGCCAGCTCACCACTGCGGGGGCTAGCGGCACCCGGTGGGGAGCAGTACTTC.

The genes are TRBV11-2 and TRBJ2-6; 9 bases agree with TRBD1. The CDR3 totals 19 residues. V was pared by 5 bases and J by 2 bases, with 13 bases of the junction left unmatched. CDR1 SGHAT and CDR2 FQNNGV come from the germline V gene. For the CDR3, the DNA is TGTGCCAGCAGCCGAATACGGGACAGGGTTAAGGCTGGGGCCAACGTCCTGACTTTC. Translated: CASSRIRDRVKAGANVLTF.

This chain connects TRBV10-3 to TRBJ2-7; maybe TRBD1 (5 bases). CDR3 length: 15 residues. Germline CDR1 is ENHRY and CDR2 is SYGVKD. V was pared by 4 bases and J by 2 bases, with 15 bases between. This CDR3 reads CAISGVGQDTYEQYF. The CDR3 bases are TGTGCCATCAGTGGGGTGGGCCAGGACACCTACGAGCAGTACTTC.

CDR3 coding DNA: TGTGCCAGCAGCTTAGCGGGACAAAGTCAAAAACTGTTTTTT. It translates to CASSLAGQSQKLFF. This chain uses TRBV7-8 with TRBJ1-4, with D possibly matching TRBD1 (6 bases). Germline lookup yields CDR1 SGHVS and CDR2 FQNEAQ. The germline V and J ends were trimmed by 0 bases and 9 bases, with 11 bases remaining between them. The CDR3 contains 14 residues. Combining the CDR3 with reference TRBV7-8 and TRBJ1-4 gives the whole variable domain GAGVSQSPRYKVAKRGQDVALRCDPISGHVSLFWYQQALGQGPEFLTYFQNEAQLDKSGLPSDRFFAERPEGSVSTLKIQRTQQEDSAVYLCASSLAGQSQKLFFGSGTQLSVL.

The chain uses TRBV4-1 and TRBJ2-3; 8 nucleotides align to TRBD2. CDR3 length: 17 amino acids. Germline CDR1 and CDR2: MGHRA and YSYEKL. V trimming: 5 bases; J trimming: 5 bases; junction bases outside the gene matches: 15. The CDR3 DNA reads TGCGCCAGCAGCGCCCGCCCAGGCGGGGGGCTGGAAGATACGCAGTATTTT. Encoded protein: CASSARPGGGLEDTQYF.

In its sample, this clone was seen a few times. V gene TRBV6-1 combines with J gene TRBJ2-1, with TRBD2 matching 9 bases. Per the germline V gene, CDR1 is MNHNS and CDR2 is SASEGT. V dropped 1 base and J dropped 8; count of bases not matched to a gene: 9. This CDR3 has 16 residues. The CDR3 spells CASSEVPQAGGDEQFF. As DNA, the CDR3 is TGTGCCAGCAGTGAAGTGCCCCAAGCGGGAGGCGATGAGCAGTTCTTC.

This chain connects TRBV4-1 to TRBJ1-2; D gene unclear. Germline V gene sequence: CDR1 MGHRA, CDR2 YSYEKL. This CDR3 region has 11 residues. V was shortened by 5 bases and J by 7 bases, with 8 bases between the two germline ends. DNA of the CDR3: TGCGCCAGCAGCTACGCGGGTGGCTACACCTTC. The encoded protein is CASSYAGGYTF.

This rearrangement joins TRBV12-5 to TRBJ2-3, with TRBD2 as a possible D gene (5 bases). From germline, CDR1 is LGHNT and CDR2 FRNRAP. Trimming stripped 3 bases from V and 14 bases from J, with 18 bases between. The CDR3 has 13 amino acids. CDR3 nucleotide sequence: TGTGCTAGTGGTTTAGCGGACCTGAAGGATTGGTATTTT. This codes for CASGLADLKDWYF.

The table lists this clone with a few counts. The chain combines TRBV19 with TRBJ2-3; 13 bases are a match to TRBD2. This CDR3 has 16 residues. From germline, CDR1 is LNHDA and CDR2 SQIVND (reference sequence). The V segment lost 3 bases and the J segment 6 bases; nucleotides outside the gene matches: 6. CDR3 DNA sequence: TGTGCCAGTAGTATCGGACTAGCGGGAGAGGGGGATACGCAGTATTTT. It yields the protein CASSIGLAGEGDTQYF.

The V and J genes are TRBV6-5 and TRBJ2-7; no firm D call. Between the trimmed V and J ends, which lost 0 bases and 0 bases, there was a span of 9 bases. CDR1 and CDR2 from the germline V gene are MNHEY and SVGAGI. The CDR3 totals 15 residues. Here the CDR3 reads CASSYSSASSYEQYF. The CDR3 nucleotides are TGTGCCAGCAGTTACTCGTCAGCGAGCTCCTACGAGCAGTACTTC.

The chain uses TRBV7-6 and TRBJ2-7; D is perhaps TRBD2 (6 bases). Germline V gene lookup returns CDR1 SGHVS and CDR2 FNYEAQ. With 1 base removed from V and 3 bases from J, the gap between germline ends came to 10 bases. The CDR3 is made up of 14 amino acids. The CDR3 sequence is CASSLGGGYYEQYF. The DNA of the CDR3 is TGTGCCAGCAGCTTAGGTGGAGGGTACTACGAGCAGTACTTC.

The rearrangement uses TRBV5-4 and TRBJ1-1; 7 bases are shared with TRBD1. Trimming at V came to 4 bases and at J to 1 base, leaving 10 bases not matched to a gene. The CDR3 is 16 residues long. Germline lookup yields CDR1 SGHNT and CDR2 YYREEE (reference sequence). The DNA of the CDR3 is TGTGCCAGCAGCGAACACCAAAGGGGGCAGAACACTGAAGCTTTCTTT. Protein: CASSEHQRGQNTEAFF.

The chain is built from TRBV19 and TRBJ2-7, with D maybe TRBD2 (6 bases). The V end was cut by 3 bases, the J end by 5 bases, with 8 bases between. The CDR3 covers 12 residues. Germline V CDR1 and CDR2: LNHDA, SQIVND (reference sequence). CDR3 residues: CASSMTRDEQYF. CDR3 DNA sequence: TGTGCCAGTAGTATGACTAGGGACGAGCAGTACTTC.

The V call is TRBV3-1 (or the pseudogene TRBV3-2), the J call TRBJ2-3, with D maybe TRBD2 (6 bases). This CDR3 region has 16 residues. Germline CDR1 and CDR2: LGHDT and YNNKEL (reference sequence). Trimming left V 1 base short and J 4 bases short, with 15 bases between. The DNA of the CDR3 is TGTGCCAGCAGCCAAGGCTCCAGGGAGGTGGCAGATACGCAGTATTTT. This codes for CASSQGSREVADTQYF.